A selection of T cell receptor beta chains follows, all from one sample in a study of blood T cells in healthy people across ages. Each CDR3 protein is one row after TCRdb ran MiXCR on the 5' RACE reads. The table records 720,000 or so distinct CDR3 sequences, roughly 41% of them present only once. The sample was blood. The receptors were sampled from an elderly man in good health. The CDR3 runs from the conserved cysteine through the conserved F or W. The D gene is left open where the match is weak. Only part of the rows carry a size: once, few, many, or a class if the clone is expanded.

d_call	v_call	clone_size	j_call	cdr3_aa	cdr3_nt
TRBD1	TRBV6-2/TRBV6-3	.	TRBJ2-5	CASSFLMGQEGETQYF	TGTGCCAGCAGTTTTTTAATGGGACAGGAGGGGGAGACCCAGTACTTC
.	TRBV6-2/TRBV6-3	.	TRBJ2-5	CASGGPAGETQYF	TGTGCCAGCGGGGGACCAGCAGGAGAGACCCAGTACTTC
TRBD1	TRBV28	.	TRBJ2-3	CASSSSGTGGRGTQYF	TGTGCCAGCAGTTCCTCCGGGACAGGGGGTCGGGGTACGCAGTATTTT
TRBD2	TRBV10-2	.	TRBJ2-2	CASRLAGGGGGELFF	TGCGCCAGCAGGCTAGCGGGAGGCGGCGGCGGGGAGCTGTTTTTT
.	TRBV27	few	TRBJ2-5	CASSAIWTATRRETQYF	TGTGCCAGCAGTGCTATCTGGACCGCGACCCGGCGGGAGACCCAGTACTTC
TRBD2	TRBV29-1	.	TRBJ2-1	CSAGRAGRNEQFF	TGCAGCGCTGGACGAGCGGGACGGAATGAGCAGTTCTTC
.	TRBV14	few	TRBJ2-3	CASSQDKAGPNTDTQYF	TGTGCCAGCAGCCAAGATAAAGCAGGGCCTAACACAGATACGCAGTATTTT
TRBD1	TRBV12-3/TRBV12-4	.	TRBJ1-4	CASSLSKGQSYEKLFF	TGTGCCAGCAGTTTAAGTAAGGGACAGTCTTATGAAAAACTGTTTTTT
TRBD2	TRBV10-3	few	TRBJ2-1	CAISYSGTSGVYNEQFF	TGTGCCATCAGTTATTCCGGGACTAGCGGGGTGTACAATGAGCAGTTCTTC
TRBD1	TRBV7-2	.	TRBJ2-1	CASSVQGQGYNEQFF	TGTGCCAGCAGCGTACAGGGACAGGGCTACAATGAGCAGTTCTTC
TRBD1	TRBV7-9	.	TRBJ2-3	CASSFRQGATDTQYF	TGTGCCAGCAGCTTTCGGCAGGGGGCTACAGATACGCAGTATTTT
.	TRBV30	few	TRBJ2-7	CAWGSSYEQYF	TGTGCCTGGGGCAGCTCCTACGAGCAGTACTTC
.	TRBV5-1	.	TRBJ2-3	CASGWLDSLGDTQYF	TGCGCCAGCGGCTGGTTGGACTCCCTCGGGGATACGCAGTATTTT
.	TRBV5-1	.	TRBJ1-2	CASSLGGRDYGYTF	TGCGCCAGCAGCTTGGGAGGCCGAGACTATGGCTACACCTTC
.	TRBV27	.	TRBJ1-6	CASLGQGSYNSPLHF	TGTGCCAGCCTCGGGCAGGGCTCCTATAATTCACCCCTCCACTTT
TRBD1	TRBV12-3/TRBV12-4	.	TRBJ2-1	CASSFGQGARYNEQFF	TGTGCCAGCAGTTTTGGGCAGGGGGCGCGATACAATGAGCAGTTCTTC
TRBD2	TRBV7-2	.	TRBJ2-5	CASSAAGAQETQYF	TGTGCCAGCAGTGCAGCGGGGGCCCAAGAGACCCAGTACTTC
.	TRBV7-2	few	TRBJ1-6	CASSPPWATPLHF	TGTGCCAGCAGCCCCCCCTGGGCAACCCCCCTCCACTTT
.	TRBV20-1	few	TRBJ2-7	CSARDRGRNEQYF	TGCAGTGCTAGAGACAGGGGGAGGAACGAGCAGTACTTC
TRBD1	TRBV29-1	.	TRBJ1-1	CSVLGQGITEAFF	TGCAGCGTACTGGGACAGGGAATCACTGAAGCTTTCTTT
.	TRBV7-9	.	TRBJ2-5	CASSLQGIWETQYF	TGTGCCAGCAGCTTACAGGGGATCTGGGAGACCCAGTACTTC
TRBD1	TRBV20-1	.	TRBJ2-2	CSARGDRGVGGELFF	TGCAGTGCTAGAGGGGACAGGGGAGTCGGCGGGGAGCTGTTTTTT